One and the same sample provided the 21 T cell receptor beta chains below, sequenced in a study of T cells in Graves' hyperthyroidism and ophthalmopathy. Amplified regions were TCR beta CDR3 sequences from RNA transcripts. First-round RT-PCR targeting the TCR CDR3 was performed with the HTBI primer set. Using its own MiXCR run on the multiplex PCR reads, TCRdb lists one record per CDR3 protein. The table records hundreds of thousands of distinct CDR3 sequences, over 35% of them present only once. The material sequenced was blood. These receptors were taken from a man between 18 and 29 years old with Graves' hyperthyroidism.

The rearrangement joins TRBV29-1 to TRBJ1-5; the D gene is possibly TRBD1 (6 bases). The germline CDR1 and CDR2 sequences are SQVTM and ANQGSEA. This CDR3 has 13 amino acids. Trimming shortened V by 6 bases and J by 7 bases, and 16 bases separated the two germline ends. The CDR3 DNA follows: TGCAGCGTCATCTCAGGGGTGGGCCAGCCCCAGCATTTT. Residues: CSVISGVGQPQHF.

In DNA, the CDR3 is TGTGCCACCAGTGATTTGGTCTCTGGCTACACCTTC. Its translation: CATSDLVSGYTF. The V call is TRBV24-1, the J call TRBJ1-2; no clear D. Trimming removed 0 bases from V and 7 bases from J, with 5 bases in between. The CDR3 consists of 12 residues. CDR1 KGHDR and CDR2 SFDVKD come from the germline V gene.

A word on this clonotype: In this CDR3 the conserved last residue, phenylalanine or tryptophan, is missing, so a read error is likely. It is unclear where the CDR3 begins or ends on the DNA, so no DNA is shown, and the CDR3 is as TCRdb lists it. This chain connects TRBV7-9 to TRBJ2-7; the D call TRBD1 from the table was never checked on the DNA. From germline, CDR1 is SEHNR and CDR2 FQNEAQ (reference sequence). The CDR3 extends over 8 residues, inclusive of both ends. The CDR3: CASSLEGA.

The chain links TRBV15 to TRBJ1-2; 9 bases map to TRBD1. Germline V gene sequence: CDR1 LNHNV, CDR2 YYDKDF (reference sequence). The CDR3 extends over 16 amino acids. V lost 1 base and J lost 10; bases outside the gene matches: 13. CDR3 region: CATSRGAQGTGTVYTF. The CDR3 bases are TGTGCCACCAGCAGAGGAGCTCAGGGGACAGGGACAGTCTACACCTTC.

Concerning this clonotype itself: A read error is possible here, since a much larger clone lies one base away. The chain joins TRBV7-2 to TRBJ2-5; D perhaps matches TRBD2 (5 bases). The V gene lost 4 bases and the J gene lost 5 bases, with 14 bases spanning the gap. CDR1 is SGHTA and CDR2 is FQGNSA in the germline V gene. The CDR3 covers 14 residues. The chain's CDR3 is CASSSAAVLETQYF. In DNA, the CDR3 is TGTGCCAGCAGCTCTGCAGCGGTGTTGGAGACCCAGTACTTC.

The genes are TRBV5-1 and TRBJ1-6; D gene unclear. The V and J ends lost 0 bases and 4 bases respectively, with 8 bases between them. Germline-derived CDR1 and CDR2 are SGHRS and YFSETQ. CDR3 length equals 15 residues. This CDR3 reads CASSLDGEYNSPLHF. CDR3 in DNA: TGCGCCAGCAGCTTGGACGGGGAGTATAATTCACCCCTCCACTTT.

This clonotype has at least ten counts. The chain carries TRBV7-2 and TRBJ2-2; 8 positions match TRBD2. The CDR3 spans 15 residues. The germline gives CDR1 SGHTA, CDR2 FQGNSA. V dropped 6 bases and J dropped 1; count of bases not matched to a gene: 4. This CDR3 is CASSPLAGNTGELFF. CDR3 DNA: TGTGCCAGCAGTCCCCTAGCGGGGAACACCGGGGAGCTGTTTTTT.

This clonotype was seen a handful of times. This chain uses TRBV12-3 or TRBV12-4 with TRBJ1-1; tentatively, D is TRBD1 (5 bases). The ends were cut back, 6 bases at V and 2 bases at J, with 10 bases in the middle. There are 13 residues in the CDR3. The CDR3 spells CASRVQANTEAFF. The CDR3 DNA sequence: TGTGCCAGCAGGGTACAGGCCAACACTGAAGCTTTCTTT.

Only a few counts were recorded for this clonotype. The chain carries TRBV7-2 and TRBJ1-5, with 8 bases identical to TRBD1. Losses at the gene ends were 4 bases for V and 7 bases for J; bases not matched to a gene: 9. There are 15 residues in the CDR3. Germline-derived CDR1 and CDR2 are SGHTA and FQGNSA. For the CDR3, the DNA is TGTGCCAGCAGCTCCTCGGACAGGGCGGAACAGCCCCAGCATTTT. This translates into CASSSSDRAEQPQHF.

This rearrangement joins TRBV6-1 to TRBJ1-1; D is undetermined. V dropped 3 bases and J dropped 9 bases, with 17 bases sitting between them. The CDR3 sequence is 14 residues long. Germline V gives CDR1 MNHNS, CDR2 SASEGT. In DNA, the CDR3 is TGTGCCAGCAGTGATCCTGGAACCGGTCCTAAAGCTTTCTTT. Its protein is CASSDPGTGPKAFF.

The rearrangement joins TRBV5-4 to TRBJ1-4; maybe TRBD1 (5 bases). The CDR3 length is 14 residues. The V gene lost 3 bases and the J gene lost 3 bases, with 9 bases spanning the gap. From germline, CDR1 is SGHNT and CDR2 YYREEE (reference sequence). CDR3 loop: CASSWGDPNEKLFF. For the CDR3, the DNA is TGTGCCAGCAGCTGGGGGGACCCTAATGAAAAACTGTTTTTT.

This clonotype was observed a few times. V is TRBV9 and J is TRBJ2-5; 9 bases align to TRBD2. The length of the CDR3 is 15 residues. The J segment lost 6 bases and the V segment lost 4 bases, leaving 10 bases of the junction unmatched. Germline lookup yields CDR1 SGDLS and CDR2 YYNGEE. CDR3 coding DNA: TGTGCCAGCAGCTACGATAGCGGGGGCGGAAAGACCCAGTACTTC. Translation gives CASSYDSGGGKTQYF.

The V gene is TRBV12-3 or TRBV12-4, the J gene TRBJ1-6; 7 bases map to TRBD1. This CDR3 has 14 amino acids. V lost 8 bases and J lost 6; bases outside the gene matches: 7. CDR3 sequence (DNA): TGTGCCAGCGGACCGGGACAGTTTAATTCACCCCTCCACTTT. Translation gives CASGPGQFNSPLHF.

This clonotype was seen repeatedly, ten times or more. This chain uses TRBV19 with TRBJ1-5; perhaps TRBD1 as D (5 bases). The CDR3 consists of 14 residues. Trimming removed 3 bases at V and 6 bases at J, with 12 bases between. Germline V gene data show CDR1 as LNHDA and CDR2 as SQIVND (reference sequence). The CDR3 region is CASSMGRAPQPQHF. For the CDR3, the DNA is TGTGCCAGTAGTATGGGCAGGGCGCCTCAGCCCCAGCATTTT.

The V call is TRBV10-3, the J call TRBJ1-5, with unresolved D. The V end lost 4 bases, the J end lost 14 bases, and 18 bases lay between the germline ends. Germline V gene sequence: CDR1 ENHRY, CDR2 SYGVKD. CDR3 length equals 13 residues. CDR3 DNA: TGTGCCATCAGTGCGGCTAGGGAGGCCTCCGAGCATTTT. Amino acid sequence: CAISAAREASEHF.

This chain links TRBV15 with TRBJ2-7, with 7 nucleotides matching TRBD2. Germline V gene lookup returns CDR1 LNHNV and CDR2 YYDKDF (reference sequence). V gave up 3 bases and J gave up 4 bases; unmatched junction bases: 15. The CDR3 is 17 amino acids. The CDR3 region is CATSSLDIGGRSYEQYF. CDR3 nucleotides: TGTGCCACCAGCAGCTTAGATATCGGCGGGAGATCATACGAGCAGTACTTC.

The V gene is TRBV20-1, the J gene TRBJ1-2; 8 bases are a match to TRBD1. CDR1 and CDR2 from the germline V gene are DFQATT and SNEGSKA (reference sequence). With V trimmed by 3 bases and J by 5 bases, 8 bases remained unmatched. The CDR3 has 14 amino acids. The CDR3 is CSASRPDRVYGYTF. The CDR3 DNA follows: TGCAGTGCTAGTAGACCGGACAGGGTATATGGCTACACCTTC.

V is TRBV18 and J is TRBJ1-6; D unresolved. The CDR3 loop spans 15 amino acids. The germline V gene has CDR1 KGHSH and CDR2 LQKENI. V lost 3 bases and J lost 8, with 14 bases in between. The DNA of the CDR3 is TGTGCCAGCTCACCGGGGTGGATAAGAGATTCACCCCTCCACTTT. This codes for CASSPGWIRDSPLHF.

This sequence joins TRBV4-3 and TRBJ1-3, with a possible D match to TRBD1 (6 bases). CDR3 length equals 18 residues. The V end lost 0 bases, the J end lost 0 bases, and 15 bases lay between the germline ends. In germline, CDR1 is LGHNA, CDR2 YSLEER. In DNA form, the CDR3 reads TGCGCCAGCAGCCAAGATGTGGACAGAAGTTCCTCTGGAAACACCATATATTTT. This sequence encodes CASSQDVDRSSSGNTIYF.

J is TRBJ1-1 and V is TRBV19; a weak D match, TRBD1 (6 bases). The ends were cut back, 7 bases at V and 1 base at J, with 10 bases in the middle. The CDR3 consists of 13 residues. Germline loops: CDR1 LNHDA, CDR2 SQIVND (reference sequence). DNA of the CDR3: TGTGCCAGTACCATAGGGGGGAACACTGAAGCTTTCTTT. As protein: CASTIGGNTEAFF.

The CDR3 here is CSARTGADTEAFF. The CDR3 DNA reads TGCAGTGCTAGGACAGGGGCGGACACTGAAGCTTTCTTT. The rearrangement joins TRBV20-1 to TRBJ1-1; 8 bases match TRBD1. Per germline, CDR1 DFQATT and CDR2 SNEGSKA (reference sequence). This CDR3 is built from 13 residues. Germline trimming cut 3 bases from V and 3 bases from J; bases unmatched to any gene: 3.